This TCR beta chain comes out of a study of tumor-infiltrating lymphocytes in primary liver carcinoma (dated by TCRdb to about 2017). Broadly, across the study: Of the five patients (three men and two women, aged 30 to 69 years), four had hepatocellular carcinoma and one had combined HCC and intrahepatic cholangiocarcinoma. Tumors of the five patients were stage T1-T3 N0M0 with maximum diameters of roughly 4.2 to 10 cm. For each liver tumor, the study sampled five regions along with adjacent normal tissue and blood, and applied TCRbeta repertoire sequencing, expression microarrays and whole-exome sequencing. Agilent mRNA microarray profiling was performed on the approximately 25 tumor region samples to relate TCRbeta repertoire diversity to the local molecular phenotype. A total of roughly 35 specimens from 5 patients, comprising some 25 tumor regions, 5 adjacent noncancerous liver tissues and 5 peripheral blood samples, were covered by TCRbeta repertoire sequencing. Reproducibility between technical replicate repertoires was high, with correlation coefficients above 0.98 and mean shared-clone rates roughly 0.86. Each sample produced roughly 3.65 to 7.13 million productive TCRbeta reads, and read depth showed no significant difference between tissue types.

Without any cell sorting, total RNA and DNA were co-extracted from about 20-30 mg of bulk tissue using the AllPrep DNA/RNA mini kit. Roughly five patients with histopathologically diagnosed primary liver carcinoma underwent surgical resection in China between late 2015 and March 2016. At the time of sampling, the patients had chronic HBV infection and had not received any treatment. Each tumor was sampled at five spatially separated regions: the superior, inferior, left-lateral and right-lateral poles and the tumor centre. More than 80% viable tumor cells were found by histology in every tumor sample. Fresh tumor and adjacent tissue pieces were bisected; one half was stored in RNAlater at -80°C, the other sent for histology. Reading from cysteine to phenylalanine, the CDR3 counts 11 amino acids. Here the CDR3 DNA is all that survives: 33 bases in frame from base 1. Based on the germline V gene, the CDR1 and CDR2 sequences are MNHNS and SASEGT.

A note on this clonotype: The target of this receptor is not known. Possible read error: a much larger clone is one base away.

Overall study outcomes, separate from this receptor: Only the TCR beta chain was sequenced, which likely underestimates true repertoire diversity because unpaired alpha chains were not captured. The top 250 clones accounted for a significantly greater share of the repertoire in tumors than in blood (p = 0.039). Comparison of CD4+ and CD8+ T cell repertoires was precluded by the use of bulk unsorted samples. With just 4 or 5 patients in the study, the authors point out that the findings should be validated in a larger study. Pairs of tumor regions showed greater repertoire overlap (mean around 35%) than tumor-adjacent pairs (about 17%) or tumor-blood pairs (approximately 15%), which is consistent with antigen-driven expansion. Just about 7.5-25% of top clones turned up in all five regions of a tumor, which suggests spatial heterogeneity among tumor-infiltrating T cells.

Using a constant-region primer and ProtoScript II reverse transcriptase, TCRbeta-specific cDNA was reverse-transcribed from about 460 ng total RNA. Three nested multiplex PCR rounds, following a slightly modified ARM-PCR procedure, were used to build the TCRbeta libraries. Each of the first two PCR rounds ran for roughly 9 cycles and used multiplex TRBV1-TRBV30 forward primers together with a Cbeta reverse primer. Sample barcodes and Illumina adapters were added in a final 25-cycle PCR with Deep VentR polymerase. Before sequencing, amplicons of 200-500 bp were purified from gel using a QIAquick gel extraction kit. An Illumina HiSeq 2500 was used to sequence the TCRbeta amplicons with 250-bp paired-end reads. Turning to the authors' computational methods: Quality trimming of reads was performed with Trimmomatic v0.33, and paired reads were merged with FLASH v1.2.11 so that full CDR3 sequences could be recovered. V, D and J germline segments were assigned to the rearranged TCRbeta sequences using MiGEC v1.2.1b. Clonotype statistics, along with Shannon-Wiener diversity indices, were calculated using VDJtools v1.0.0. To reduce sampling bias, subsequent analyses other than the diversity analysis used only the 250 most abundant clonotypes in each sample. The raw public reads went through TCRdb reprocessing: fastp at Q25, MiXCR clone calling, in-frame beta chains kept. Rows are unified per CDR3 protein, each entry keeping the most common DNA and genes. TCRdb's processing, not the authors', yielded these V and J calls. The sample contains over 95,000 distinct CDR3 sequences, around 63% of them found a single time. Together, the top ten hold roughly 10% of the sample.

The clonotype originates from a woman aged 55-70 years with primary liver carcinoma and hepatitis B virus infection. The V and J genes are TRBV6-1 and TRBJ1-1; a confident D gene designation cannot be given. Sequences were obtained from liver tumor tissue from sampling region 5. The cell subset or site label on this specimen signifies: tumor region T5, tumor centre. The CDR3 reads CASEGNTDAFF. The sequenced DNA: TGTGCCAGCGAGGGTAACACTGACGCTTTCTTT.